This is a list of T cell receptor beta chains from one sample in a study of cytomegalovirus exposure and HLA in healthy donors. Clones were read by immunoSEQ multiplex PCR, and TCRdb kept only the in-frame ones, dropping some. This repertoire shows under 150,000 clones, about 72% found once; its top ten account for approximately 4.2%. Sequenced sample: PBMCs. The origin of the receptors is a man aged 55 to 70 in good health and CMV-seronegative. CDR3s include the opening cysteine and the closing phenylalanine or tryptophan. Each record gives: D gene, clone size, J gene, V gene, CDR3 DNA, CDR3 protein. A D gene is named only where the DNA matches it firmly. Clone size appears in some rows only: once, few, many, or a class for an expanded clone.

NA	NA	TRBJ2-5	TRBV28	TGTGCCAGCAGCTACTGGCAAGAGACCCAGTACTTC	CASSYWQETQYF
NA	NA	TRBJ2-5	TRBV13	TGTGCCAGCAGCTTGGTACAGATGGGAGAGACCCAGTACTTC	CASSLVQMGETQYF
TRBD1	NA	TRBJ2-7	TRBV6-5	TGTGCCAGCACCGAGACAGGGACCTACGAGCAGTACTTC	CASTETGTYEQYF
NA	NA	TRBJ2-5	TRBV28	TGTGCCAGCAGCCCGATCCGGGAGACCCAGTACTTC	CASSPIRETQYF
TRBD2	few	TRBJ2-1	TRBV19	TGTGCCAGTAGCCGACAGACCGGGACTAGTGCCCAGTTCTTC	CASSRQTGTSAQFF
NA	NA	TRBJ1-2	TRBV2	TGTGCCAGCAAGAATCAGTACAGGGACTATGGCTACACCTTC	CASKNQYRDYGYTF
TRBD2	NA	TRBJ2-3	TRBV29-1	TGCAGCGTTGTCCAGGGGAAAGGGCTAGCGGGAGTCCGCACAGATACGCAGTATTTT	CSVVQGKGLAGVRTDTQYF
NA	NA	TRBJ1-1	TRBV19	TGTGCCAGTACCCCCATGGGGGCGAACACTGAAGCTTTCTTT	CASTPMGANTEAFF
TRBD1	NA	TRBJ2-5	TRBV15	TGTGCCACCGAGCCGGACAGGGGGCGGGTGGAGACCCAGTACTTC	CATEPDRGRVETQYF
TRBD1	NA	TRBJ1-1	TRBV2	TGTGCCAGCAGTTCGGGACAGAAGGGGAGCCTGGGGACTTTT	CASSSGQKGSLGTF
NA	NA	TRBJ1-3	TRBV28	TGTGCCAGCCGGGGAAACACCATATATTTT	CASRGNTIYF
TRBD1	NA	TRBJ1-5	TRBV7-8	TGTGCCAGCAGCTCTTACAGGGGCACCAATCAGCCCCAGCATTTT	CASSSYRGTNQPQHF
TRBD2	NA	TRBJ2-3	TRBV9	TGTGCCAGCAGCTTCCAAGGGACTAGCGTAGATACGCAGTATTTT	CASSFQGTSVDTQYF
NA	NA	TRBJ2-1	TRBV9	TGTGCCAGCAGCGTAGTCGTTAGCACCTACAATGAGCAGTTCTTC	CASSVVVSTYNEQFF
NA	few	TRBJ2-2	TRBV4-1	TGCGCCAGCAGCCAAGTTCTAGCCCTGAACACCGGGGAGCTGTTTTTT	CASSQVLALNTGELFF
NA	NA	TRBJ2-2	TRBV5-5	TGTGCCAGCAGCTTGTGGCCAGGAAGGAACACCGGGGAGCTGTTTTTT	CASSLWPGRNTGELFF
NA	NA	TRBJ1-1	TRBV18	TGTGCCAGCTCAGCACTTCAGCAGACAGATATGAACACTGAAGCTTTCTTT	CASSALQQTDMNTEAFF
NA	NA	TRBJ1-1	TRBV4-3	TGCGCCAGCAGCCAAGTTAGGGGGATAGGGGCTTTCTTT	CASSQVRGIGAFF
NA	NA	TRBJ1-2	TRBV5-6	TGTGCCAGCAGCTTGGAATCGGACACCTATGGCTACACCTTC	CASSLESDTYGYTF
NA	NA	TRBJ2-5	TRBV7-9	TGTGCCAGCAGCTTATCTGGTAGCGGAGAGACCCAGTACTTC	CASSLSGSGETQYF
NA	NA	TRBJ2-7	TRBV5-1	TGCGCCAGCAGCTCGGGACTCGGGGTCTACGAGCAGTACTTC	CASSSGLGVYEQYF
NA	NA	TRBJ2-5	TRBV9	TGTGCCAGCAGCGTAGGTGTTTCCGGGCAGGGCCAAGAGACCCAGTACTTC	CASSVGVSGQGQETQYF
TRBD1	NA	TRBJ2-5	TRBV7-8	TGTGCCAGCAGCTTAGTCTGGGACAGGGGGTACCAAGAGACCCAGTACTTC	CASSLVWDRGYQETQYF
TRBD2	NA	TRBJ2-2	TRBV5-1	TGCGCCAGCACCCTCGGACTAGCGGGAGGGCCCGGGGAGCTGTTTTTT	CASTLGLAGGPGELFF
NA	few	TRBJ1-2	TRBV9	TGTGCCAGCAGCTTACGGGGGGACTATGGCTACACCTTC	CASSLRGDYGYTF
NA	NA	TRBJ1-1	TRBV5-4	TGTGCCAGCAGCTTGCGACAGGACACTGAAGCTTTCTTT	CASSLRQDTEAFF
TRBD2	NA	TRBJ2-5	TRBV5-4	TGTGCCAGCAGCTTGGTCTTGGCGGGAGAAGAGACCCAGTACTTC	CASSLVLAGEETQYF
NA	NA	TRBJ2-7	TRBV5-8	TGTGCCAGCACCTGGGGGGGGGCGGAGAGCTCCTACGAGCAGTACTTC	CASTWGGAESSYEQYF
NA	NA	TRBJ1-1	TRBV9	TGTGCCAGCAGCGTCGACAGATACACTGAAGCCTTCTTT	CASSVDRYTEAFF
TRBD1	NA	TRBJ1-5	TRBV18	TGTGCCAGCTCACCAGCCGGGACAGACAGCAATCAGCCCCAGCATTTT	CASSPAGTDSNQPQHF
NA	NA	TRBJ1-2	TRBV5-4	TGTGCCAGCAGCTTAGCAGGGAATGGCTACACCTTC	CASSLAGNGYTF
TRBD1	once	TRBJ1-2	TRBV5-1	TGCGCCAGCAGCTTGGATACGGGACAGCCTTATGGCTACACCTTC	CASSLDTGQPYGYTF
TRBD2	NA	TRBJ2-2	TRBV5-4	TGTGCCAGCAGCTTGGCCGGCGGGGGGAACACCGGGGAGCTGTTTTTT	CASSLAGGGNTGELFF
TRBD1	NA	TRBJ1-5	TRBV6-5	TGTGCCAGCAGTGGCGAGACAGGGAATCAGCCCCAGCATTTT	CASSGETGNQPQHF
TRBD2	NA	TRBJ2-1	TRBV10-3	TGTGCCATCATCCCCAAGGAGGGAGGGCAGAATGAGCAGTTCTTC	CAIIPKEGGQNEQFF
TRBD1	NA	TRBJ2-1	TRBV6-4	TGTGCCAGCAGTGAATTACAGGGGGATAACAATGAGCAGTTCTTC	CASSELQGDNNEQFF